Shown below are 24 T cell receptor beta chains from a single sample sequenced in a study of CD8+ T cells in alopecia areata. It was cDNA, reverse transcribed from extracted RNA, that served as the sequencing template. Libraries were prepared by immunoSEQ multiplex PCR; TCRdb keeps only in-frame clonotypes and omits some of them. Of about 110,000 clones listed, almost 60% are singletons. Sequencing was carried out using CD8+ T cells sorted from blood. The receptors here all came from a human donor in good health.

This chain connects TRBV6-6 to TRBJ2-7, with a tentative D call TRBD1 (6 bases). This CDR3 is 12 amino acids long. Trimming shortened V by 6 bases and J by 2 bases, and 8 bases separated the two germline ends. Germline V lookup: CDR1 MNHNY, CDR2 SVGAGI (reference sequence). CDR3 nucleotides: TGTGCCAGCAGCACAGGGCCCTACGAGCAGTACTTC. This encodes CASSTGPYEQYF.

The rearrangement uses TRBV19 and TRBJ2-7; a possible D gene is TRBD2 (6 bases). Germline V CDR1 and CDR2: LNHDA, SQIVND (reference sequence). The V and J ends lost 6 bases and 0 bases respectively, with 9 bases between them. The CDR3 sequence is 13 residues long. The CDR3 bases are TGTGCCAGTAGGGGAGGAAGCTCCTACGAGCAGTACTTC. Its protein product is CASRGGSSYEQYF.

This rearrangement joins TRBV13 to TRBJ2-3, with D perhaps matching TRBD1 or TRBD2 (5 bases each). The germline gives CDR1 PRHDT, CDR2 FYEKMQ (reference sequence). The CDR3 is 15 amino acids. Trimming took 4 bases from V and 2 from J, leaving 13 bases between them. The CDR3 DNA is TGTGCCAGCAGCTCGACCGGGACCACCACAGATACGCAGTATTTT. This translates into CASSSTGTTTDTQYF. Using reference TRBV13 and TRBJ2-3 for the parts outside the CDR3, the full variable domain is AAGVIQSPRHLIKEKRETATLKCYPIPRHDTVYWYQQGPGQDPQFLISFYEKMQSDKGSIPDRFSAQQFSDYHSELNMSSLELGDSALYFCASSSTGTTTDTQYFGPGTRLTVL.

The rearrangement links TRBV30 to TRBJ2-7, with no clear D. The length of the CDR3 is 13 residues. Trimming took off 3 bases at V and 6 bases at J, with 15 bases between the two ends. Germline values: CDR1 GTSNPN, CDR2 SVGIG (reference sequence). CDR3 sequence reads: CAWRPPPASEQYF. Here the CDR3 DNA reads TGTGCCTGGAGACCCCCCCCGGCCAGCGAGCAGTACTTC.

The chain combines TRBV30 with TRBJ2-7, with a tentative D call TRBD1 (6 bases). Per the germline V gene, CDR1 is GTSNPN and CDR2 is SVGIG (reference sequence). The CDR3 runs to 14 residues. Trimming left V 2 bases short and J 5 bases short, with 16 bases between. Here the CDR3 DNA reads TGTGCCTGGAGTACCGGCAGGGGAAGTAACGAGCAGTACTTC. Encoded protein: CAWSTGRGSNEQYF.

In its sample, this clone was seen a few times. V and J are TRBV4-1 and TRBJ1-2; D is ambiguous. The ends were cut back, 1 base at V and 8 bases at J, with 14 bases in the middle. The germline gives CDR1 MGHRA, CDR2 YSYEKL. The CDR3 contains 14 residues. CDR3 region: CASSQVPFVPGYTF. The CDR3 nucleotides are TGCGCCAGCAGCCAAGTTCCTTTCGTCCCGGGCTACACCTTC.

The V gene is TRBV10-3, the J gene TRBJ2-7; D remains unclear. From germline, CDR1 is ENHRY and CDR2 SYGVKD. CDR3 length equals 14 residues. Trimming pared 4 bases from V and 0 bases from J, leaving 10 bases between. The CDR3: CAISGMAISYEQYF. The CDR3 nucleotides are TGTGCCATCAGTGGAATGGCGATCTCCTACGAGCAGTACTTC.

The chain recombines TRBV7-8 with TRBJ1-1; 8 bases agree with TRBD1. CDR3 length: 15 residues. Trimming took 4 bases from V and 3 from J; bases not matched to a gene: 7. Per germline, CDR1 SGHVS and CDR2 FQNEAQ. The CDR3 spells CASSSPGQGDTEAFF. CDR3 coding DNA: TGTGCCAGCAGCTCACCAGGACAGGGCGACACTGAAGCTTTCTTT. The full variable domain, its missing parts supplied by reference TRBV7-8 and TRBJ1-1, is GAGVSQSPRYKVAKRGQDVALRCDPISGHVSLFWYQQALGQGPEFLTYFQNEAQLDKSGLPSDRFFAERPEGSVSTLKIQRTQQEDSAVYLCASSSPGQGDTEAFFGQGTRLTVV.

The chain recombines TRBV13 with TRBJ2-5; D unresolved. CDR1 and CDR2 from the germline V gene are PRHDT and FYEKMQ (reference sequence). V shed 2 bases and J shed 4 bases, with 8 bases lying between them. The CDR3 is made up of 13 amino acids. Here the CDR3 DNA reads TGTGCCAGCAGCTTACCCCCGGGAGAGACCCAGTACTTC. Encoded protein: CASSLPPGETQYF.

In its sample, this clone was seen a few times. The chain joins TRBV29-1 to TRBJ2-4; D is possibly TRBD1 or TRBD2 (5 bases each). V gave up 4 bases and J gave up 7 bases, with 11 bases separating them. Germline V lookup: CDR1 SQVTM, CDR2 ANQGSEA. This CDR3 is 12 amino acids long. The CDR3 DNA reads TGCAGCGTTGGAGGGGTTAGGAACATTCAGTACTTC. This gives the protein CSVGGVRNIQYF.

The chain recombines TRBV7-7 with TRBJ1-6, with D hard to call. Germline V gene lookup returns CDR1 SSHAT and CDR2 FNYEAQ (reference sequence). The CDR3 has 17 residues. The chain's CDR3 is CARDSCGEAYDNSPLHF. In DNA, the CDR3 is TGTGCTCGAGACTCGTGCGGGGAGGCTTATGATAATTCACCCCTCCACTTT.

This clone was picked up one time. V and J are TRBV9 and TRBJ1-2; 7 bases fit TRBD1. After removal of 3 bases from V and 7 bases from J, the junction contained 12 bases not matched to a gene. There are 15 residues in the CDR3. CDR1 SGDLS and CDR2 YYNGEE come from the germline V gene. CDR3 bases: TGTGCCAGCAGCGCAGGGGGAGGGCCTCAATCTGGCTACACCTTC. It yields the protein CASSAGGGPQSGYTF. Full variable domain (remainder filled in from reference TRBV9 and TRBJ1-2): DSGVTQTPKHLITATGQRVTLRCSPRSGDLSVYWYQQSLDQGLQFLIQYYNGEERAKGNILERFSAQQFPDLHSELNLSSLELGDSALYFCASSAGGGPQSGYTFGSGTRLTVV.

The rearrangement uses TRBV15 and TRBJ2-1; perhaps TRBD2 as D (6 bases). The V gene lost 5 bases and the J gene lost 6 bases, with 20 bases spanning the gap. CDR1 is LNHNV and CDR2 is YYDKDF in the germline V gene (reference sequence). The CDR3 totals 16 residues. CDR3 sequence reads: CATSPGDGFTRNEQFF. CDR3 DNA: TGTGCCACCAGCCCGGGGGATGGTTTTACGCGCAATGAGCAGTTCTTC.

The chain employs TRBV13 and TRBJ1-2; tentatively, D is TRBD1 (5 bases). Germline V gives CDR1 PRHDT, CDR2 FYEKMQ (reference sequence). Deletions cut 5 bases from V and 1 base from J, with 14 bases between. This CDR3 is built from 15 residues. The CDR3 DNA reads as TGTGCCAGCAGCATACTAGGGGATTTTAACTATGGCTACACCTTC. Its protein product is CASSILGDFNYGYTF. The full variable domain, with the rest looked up from reference TRBV13 and TRBJ1-2, is AAGVIQSPRHLIKEKRETATLKCYPIPRHDTVYWYQQGPGQDPQFLISFYEKMQSDKGSIPDRFSAQQFSDYHSELNMSSLELGDSALYFCASSILGDFNYGYTFGSGTRLTVV.

V gene TRBV7-8 combines with J gene TRBJ2-5; D may be TRBD1 (5 bases). Germline CDR1 is SGHVS and CDR2 is FQNEAQ. CDR3 length: 16 amino acids. The V end was cut by 7 bases, the J end by 5 bases, with 23 bases between. CDR3 protein: CASTPRYPQGRETQYF. CDR3 DNA: TGTGCCAGCACCCCAAGGTATCCTCAGGGCCGGGAGACCCAGTACTTC.

The genes are TRBV13 and TRBJ2-7; 10 nucleotides match TRBD1. Germline V gives CDR1 PRHDT, CDR2 FYEKMQ (reference sequence). V was clipped by 2 bases and J by 2 bases; unmatched bases: 6. The CDR3 is made up of 16 amino acids. The chain's CDR3 is CASSLRGTGAPYEQYF. The CDR3 nucleotides read TGTGCCAGCAGCTTACGCGGGACAGGGGCGCCCTACGAGCAGTACTTC.

This chain uses TRBV9 with TRBJ2-5; possibly TRBD1 or TRBD2 for D (5 bases each). Trimming took 0 bases from V and 1 from J, leaving 7 bases between them. The CDR3 sequence is 14 residues long. Germline V gives CDR1 SGDLS, CDR2 YYNGEE. CDR3 loop: CASSVVGTQETQYF. CDR3 in DNA: TGTGCCAGCAGCGTAGTTGGGACCCAAGAGACCCAGTACTTC.

The table lists this clone with a few counts. The J gene is TRBJ2-7, the V gene TRBV2, with TRBD1 matching 10 bases. Germline trimming cut 8 bases from V and 3 bases from J; bases unmatched to any gene: 7. The germline V gene encodes CDR1 SNHLY and CDR2 FYNNEI. The CDR3 sequence is 14 residues long. The DNA for the CDR3 is TGTGCCAGCTTCCGGGACAGGGGCCACTACGAGCAGTACTTC. This sequence encodes CASFRDRGHYEQYF. Variable domain in full (rest from reference TRBV2 and TRBJ2-7): EPEVTQTPSHQVTQMGQEVILRCVPISNHLYFYWYRQILGQKVEFLVSFYNNEISEKSEIFDDQFSVERPDGSNFTLKIRSTKLEDSAMYFCASFRDRGHYEQYFGPGTRLTVT.

The rearrangement links TRBV7-9 to TRBJ2-3; no clear D gene. The ends were cut back, 4 bases at V and 6 bases at J, with 8 bases in the middle. The CDR3 is 12 residues long. Germline CDR1 is SEHNR and CDR2 is FQNEAQ (reference sequence). Here the CDR3 DNA reads TGTGCCAGCAGCTCCGCATTGGATACGCAGTATTTT. Residues: CASSSALDTQYF.

The chain links TRBV29-1 to TRBJ2-1; possibly TRBD2 for D (6 bases). This CDR3 has 13 residues. Trimming cost V 5 bases and J 7 bases, with 15 bases left between them. Looked up from germline, CDR1 is SQVTM and CDR2 is ANQGSEA. CDR3 residues: CSVSWGVKNEQFF. In DNA form, the CDR3 reads TGCAGCGTTTCATGGGGGGTTAAAAATGAGCAGTTCTTC.

This clone was observed a few times. The chain carries TRBV2 and TRBJ1-5, with unresolved D. The V end was cut by 8 bases, the J end by 4 bases, with 9 bases between. The CDR3 spans 12 residues. In germline, CDR1 is SNHLY, CDR2 FYNNEI. The CDR3 bases are TGTGCCAGCGGCTACCTGAATCAGCCCCAGCATTTT. Residues: CASGYLNQPQHF.

The chain recombines TRBV25-1 with TRBJ2-1; 7 bases agree with TRBD2. The V segment lost 10 bases and the J segment 7 bases; nucleotides outside the gene matches: 7. There are 12 residues in the CDR3. The germline gives CDR1 MGHDK, CDR2 SYGVNS. CDR3 residues: CATERGGNEQFF. In DNA form, the CDR3 reads TGTGCCACCGAGCGGGGTGGTAATGAGCAGTTCTTC.

This clone was seen a handful of times. The chain joins TRBV29-1 to TRBJ2-1; weak D call: TRBD2 (5 bases). Trimming took off 2 bases at V and 0 bases at J, with 14 bases between the two ends. The CDR3 runs 16 residues. In germline, CDR1 is SQVTM, CDR2 ANQGSEA. The CDR3 DNA sequence: TGCAGCGTTGAAAGTGGTACGGGGAGCTCCTACAATGAGCAGTTCTTC. Its protein product is CSVESGTGSSYNEQFF.

About this clone itself: This may arise from a read error, as a much more abundant clone is one base away. This rearrangement joins TRBV7-9 to TRBJ1-2; D unresolved. V was cut by 5 bases and J by 0 bases, with 7 bases left in between. Germline-derived CDR1 and CDR2 are SEHNR and FQNEAQ (reference sequence). This CDR3 is 13 amino acids long. DNA for the CDR3: TGTGCCAGCAGCCAAGGGCCTAACTATGGCTACACCTTC. Amino acid sequence: CASSQGPNYGYTF.